The 5 T cell receptor beta chains reported below all come from one sample, sequenced in a study of OX40 agonist ivuxolimab in advanced cancers. Data came from immunoSEQ multiplex PCR; TCRdb stores just in-frame clones and leaves some out. The sample lists about 35,000 clones; 84% were seen once. Here the sequenced sample was CD4+ or CD8+ T cells sorted from blood, taken in a trial of the OX40 agonist ivuxolimab. These receptors were collected from an adult with an advanced solid tumor such as melanoma, head and neck, liver or kidney cancer.

V and J are TRBV7-9 and TRBJ2-7; no clear D. Germline V lookup: CDR1 SEHNR, CDR2 FQNEAQ (reference sequence). V was clipped by 2 bases and J by 7 bases, with 6 bases between them. This CDR3 region has 11 residues. CDR3 sequence: CASSLQREQYF. CDR3 nucleotides: TGTGCCAGCAGCTTACAGCGAGAGCAGTACTTC.

The CDR3 loop reads CASSQTNEKLFF. CDR3 DNA sequence: TGCGCCAGCAGTCAGACTAATGAAAAACTGTTTTTT. V and J are TRBV23-1 and TRBJ1-4; D ambiguous. TRBV23-1 is classed as an ORF, of uncertain function. The length of the CDR3 is 12 residues. The V end was cut by 3 bases, the J end by 2 bases, with 1 base between.

The genes are TRBV13 and TRBJ1-1; 7 bases align to TRBD1. The CDR3 extends over 15 amino acids. CDR1 is PRHDT, CDR2 FYEKMQ, per germline (reference sequence). Unmatched junction bases numbered 7, after V lost 5 bases and J lost 1 base. The CDR3 sequence is CASSPTGAGNTEAFF. The CDR3 region has the DNA TGTGCCAGCAGCCCAACAGGGGCCGGGAACACTGAAGCTTTCTTT.

The V call is TRBV5-6, the J call TRBJ2-5; 9 bases line up with TRBD2. CDR1 SGHDT and CDR2 YYEEEE come from the germline V gene. Trimming cost V 1 base and J 1 base; bases outside gene matches: 11. This CDR3 region has 18 residues. The CDR3 protein is CASSLLAGAGGFQETQYF. CDR3 sequence (DNA): TGTGCCAGCAGCTTGTTAGCGGGGGCGGGAGGGTTCCAAGAGACCCAGTACTTC.

The V call is TRBV5-1, the J call TRBJ2-3, with D possibly TRBD2 on 6 matching bases. CDR3 length: 15 amino acids. V lost 3 bases, J lost 2 bases, and 13 bases lay in between. CDR1 is SGHRS and CDR2 is YFSETQ in the germline V gene. CDR3 amino acids: CASSWGDFDTDTQYF. The CDR3 bases are TGCGCCAGCAGCTGGGGGGACTTCGACACAGATACGCAGTATTTT.